The following is a T cell receptor (beta chain) sequence with its context. Its antigen is unidentified. The source of the sample is a study of T-cell reconstitution after alpha-beta-depleted transplantation in children. The TCRbeta library incorporated unique molecular identifiers. MiXCR was run by TCRdb on the PCR reads, yielding one entry per CDR3 protein. The table records 610,000 or so distinct CDR3 sequences, over 20% of them present only once. Study-wide points: After one year, T-cell counts and TCRbeta diversity mostly came from new T cells. The high TCRbeta diversity at day 60 in some patients came from surviving recipient T cells and thymic progenitors.

The CDR3 spans 16 residues. Trimming shortened V by 4 bases and J by 2 bases, and 19 bases separated the two germline ends. In germline, CDR1 is SQVTM, CDR2 ANQGSEA. The TCR comes from a boy younger than two with Wiskott-Aldrich syndrome, due to receive a stem cell transplant. The chain links TRBV29-1 to TRBJ2-3; possibly TRBD1 or TRBD2 for D (6 bases each). The sample here was PBMCs, taken before TCRalphabeta/CD19-depleted stem cell transplant. The CDR3 DNA is TGCAGCGTTGGCCCGGGGGCAGGGTCGGACACAGATACGCAGTATTTT. Translated: CSVGPGAGSDTDTQYF.